This TCR beta chain stems from a study of blood T cells in healthy people across ages. Study-wide context: Per two T cells, template switching captured roughly one barcoded beta molecule.

Combining a sample-barcoded 5' primer with a J-beta primer mix, a second PCR ran for roughly 6 to 12 cycles. A template-switch adaptor that had 12 random nucleotides put a tag on each cDNA molecule. Using its own MiXCR run on the 5' RACE reads, TCRdb lists one record per CDR3 protein. The profile shows under 950,000 distinct CDR3 sequences, 22% of them singletons. This clonotype was picked up a small number of times. V lost 0 bases, J lost 7 bases, and 12 bases lay in between. The CDR3 has 14 residues. Per the germline V gene, CDR1 is MNHNY and CDR2 is SVGAGI (reference sequence). There were healthy Caucasian individuals from Russia, aged roughly 6 to 90, serving as donors.

This clonotype originated in a man between 65 and 85 years old in good health. Sequencing was performed on blood. The chain combines TRBV6-6 with TRBJ1-1; possible D gene TRBD1, 6 bases. CDR3 sequence: CASSYSRGGVEAFF. CDR3 bases: TGTGCCAGCAGTTACTCAAGGGGGGGGGTTGAAGCTTTCTTT.